A single sample gave rise to the 21 T cell receptor beta chains below, sequenced in a study of radiotherapy plus CTLA-4 blockade in lung cancer. The data were produced by immunoSEQ multiplex PCR, yet TCRdb's version contains in-frame clones alone and is incomplete. The table records tens of thousands of clones, 70% to 80% of them present only once. This material consisted of peripheral blood, taken from a patient treated with radiotherapy plus ipilimumab. These receptors originate from a human donor with non-small cell lung cancer who had stable disease on radiotherapy plus ipilimumab.

The chain uses TRBV7-6 and TRBJ2-3; weak D call: TRBD2 (5 bases). The V end lost 1 base, the J end lost 2 bases, and 10 bases lay between the germline ends. Germline loops: CDR1 SGHVS, CDR2 FNYEAQ. This CDR3 has 15 residues. The CDR3 sequence is CASSLGRGNTDTQYF. CDR3 coding DNA: TGTGCCAGCAGCTTAGGCCGGGGAAACACAGATACGCAGTATTTT. The variable domain in full, completed from reference TRBV7-6 and TRBJ2-3, reads GAGVSQSPRYKVTKRGQDVALRCDPISGHVSLYWYRQALGQGPEFLTYFNYEAQQDKSGLPNDRFSAERPEGSISTLTIQRTEQRDSAMYRCASSLGRGNTDTQYFGPGTRLTVL.

The gene calls are TRBV9 and TRBJ1-1, with a weak D call TRBD1 (6 bases). The V end lost 0 bases, the J end lost 5 bases, and 17 bases lay between the germline ends. The CDR3 has 16 amino acids. The germline CDR1 and CDR2 sequences are SGDLS and YYNGEE. The CDR3 bases are TGTGCCAGCAGCGTAGGGTCCAGGGGCGCTGTTACTGAAGCTTTCTTT. Amino acids: CASSVGSRGAVTEAFF.

The chain couples TRBV27 to TRBJ1-1; a weak D match, TRBD1 (6 bases). Germline CDR1 reads MNHEY; CDR2 reads SMNVEV (reference sequence). V was shortened by 4 bases and J by 8 bases, with 11 bases between the two germline ends. This CDR3 is built from 12 residues. In nucleotides, the CDR3 is TGTGCCAGCAGTTCCTCAACAGGGGAAGCTTTCTTT. Protein: CASSSSTGEAFF.

The chain combines TRBV6-5 with TRBJ1-1; D is ambiguous. V was shortened by 7 bases and J by 3 bases, with 15 bases between the two germline ends. From germline, CDR1 is MNHEY and CDR2 SVGAGI. The CDR3 has 14 amino acids. In nucleotides, the CDR3 is TGTGCCAGCACCCTACTTTGGGGAGACACTGAAGCTTTCTTT. It yields the protein CASTLLWGDTEAFF.

The rearrangement joins TRBV5-4 to TRBJ2-3; D is uncertain. Trimming cost V 3 bases and J 9 bases, with 14 bases left between them. The germline gives CDR1 SGHNT, CDR2 YYREEE (reference sequence). This CDR3 comprises 13 residues. CDR3 region: CASSSYVADTQYF. CDR3 nucleotide sequence: TGTGCCAGCAGCTCCTACGTAGCTGACACGCAGTATTTT.

This chain joins TRBV7-2 and TRBJ2-4; D may be TRBD1 (6 bases). The CDR3 is 13 residues long. Germline CDR1 reads SGHTA; CDR2 reads FQGNSA. V shed 2 bases and J shed 8 bases, with 10 bases lying between them. Written as DNA, the CDR3 is TGTGCCAGCAGCTTATTACAGGGCTACATTCAGTACTTC. Its protein is CASSLLQGYIQYF.

The rearrangement joins TRBV18 to TRBJ2-6; D gene uncertain. Germline-derived CDR1 and CDR2 are KGHSH and LQKENI. V was cut by 3 bases and J by 0 bases, with 15 bases left in between. This CDR3 region has 18 residues. The CDR3 is CASSPGPAVDSGANVLTF. The CDR3 DNA sequence: TGTGCCAGCTCACCCGGGCCGGCAGTTGACTCTGGGGCCAACGTCCTGACTTTC.

V usage is TRBV5-1 and J usage is TRBJ1-2, with D hard to call. The germline CDR1 and CDR2 sequences are SGHRS and YFSETQ. The CDR3 spans 15 residues. V gave up 4 bases and J gave up 0 bases, with 13 bases separating them. Written as DNA, the CDR3 is TGCGCCAGCAGCCCACATGAGAGAACTAACTATGGCTACACCTTC. It specifies CASSPHERTNYGYTF.

The table lists this clone with a count of one. The rearrangement joins TRBV6-1 to TRBJ1-2; 8 nucleotides line up with TRBD1. The CDR3 spans 13 residues. V trimming: 11 bases; J trimming: 4 bases; junction bases outside the gene matches: 9. In germline, CDR1 is MNHNS, CDR2 SASEGT. As DNA, the CDR3 is TGTGCCGGGAGGACAGGGAGTGTCTATGGCTACACCTTC. Residues: CAGRTGSVYGYTF.

This chain uses TRBV11-2 with TRBJ1-4; the D gene is possibly TRBD1 (5 bases). V was clipped by 5 bases and J by 6 bases, with 16 bases between them. Germline V gene sequence: CDR1 SGHAT, CDR2 FQNNGV. The CDR3 totals 15 residues. In DNA form, the CDR3 reads TGTGCCAGCAGCCTTGGGCGGGGGGAATATGAAAAACTGTTTTTT. This gives the protein CASSLGRGEYEKLFF.

This chain links TRBV5-1 with TRBJ2-3, with 7 bases aligning to TRBD2. The CDR3 is 15 amino acids. Germline assignment: CDR1 SGHRS and CDR2 YFSETQ. The ends lost 4 bases at V and 3 bases at J; junction bases unmatched: 8. CDR3 loop: CASSPRTGGTDTQYF. The CDR3 DNA sequence: TGCGCCAGCAGCCCTCGGACCGGGGGGACAGATACGCAGTATTTT.

V gene TRBV28 combines with J gene TRBJ1-3; 12 bases are a match to TRBD1. The CDR3 consists of 17 residues. CDR1 is MDHEN, CDR2 SYDVKM, per germline. V lost 2 bases, J lost 8 bases, and 10 bases stayed unmatched. The chain's CDR3 is CASSLPQGQGAGHTIYF. The CDR3 DNA sequence: TGTGCCAGCAGTTTACCCCAGGGACAGGGGGCGGGTCACACCATATATTTT.

The chain is built from TRBV27 and TRBJ1-1; D ambiguous. V was pared by 5 bases and J by 3 bases, with 16 bases between. Germline assignment: CDR1 MNHEY and CDR2 SMNVEV (reference sequence). This CDR3 spans 15 amino acids. CDR3 sequence reads: CASSPLKGYHTEAFF. The CDR3 DNA follows: TGTGCCAGCAGTCCGCTAAAAGGGTATCACACTGAAGCTTTCTTT.

The chain links TRBV11-2 to TRBJ1-3; D is perhaps TRBD1 (5 bases). The CDR3 sequence is 13 residues long. Trimming shortened V by 3 bases and J by 7 bases, and 10 bases separated the two germline ends. Germline V lookup: CDR1 SGHAT, CDR2 FQNNGV. Here the CDR3 reads CASSLSQGNTIYF. As DNA, the CDR3 is TGTGCCAGCAGCTTGAGTCAGGGCAACACCATATATTTT.

V and J are TRBV19 and TRBJ2-2; D is unclear. Germline assignment: CDR1 LNHDA and CDR2 SQIVND (reference sequence). The CDR3 totals 14 residues. Trimming took 1 base from V and 1 from J, leaving 4 bases between them. DNA for the CDR3: TGTGCCAGTAGTATAGCCAAGAACACCGGGGAGCTGTTTTTT. This codes for CASSIAKNTGELFF.

The chain joins TRBV28 to TRBJ1-6, with D uncertain. The V and J ends lost 6 bases and 5 bases respectively, with 5 bases between them. CDR3 length: 12 residues. From germline, CDR1 is MDHEN and CDR2 SYDVKM. The CDR3 DNA reads TGTGCCAGCAGACAAAATAATTCACCCCTCCACTTT. Its translation: CASRQNNSPLHF.

This clone appeared once. V gene TRBV5-4 combines with J gene TRBJ2-3; D unresolved. This CDR3 region has 15 residues. V was cut by 0 bases and J by 2 bases, with 10 bases left in between. CDR1 SGHNT and CDR2 YYREEE come from the germline V gene (reference sequence). CDR3 residues: CASSLGGGFTDTQYF. In DNA form, the CDR3 reads TGTGCCAGCAGCTTGGGCGGCGGTTTCACAGATACGCAGTATTTT.

This chain connects TRBV6-5 to TRBJ1-1; D is unresolved. This CDR3 is built from 15 residues. Trimming took 10 bases from V and 2 from J, leaving 20 bases between them. Germline-derived CDR1 and CDR2 are MNHEY and SVGAGI. This CDR3 is CATVTRTVKNTEAFF. The CDR3 DNA reads as TGTGCCACCGTGACCCGAACAGTCAAAAACACTGAAGCTTTCTTT.

The chain uses TRBV6-6 and TRBJ1-2; D might be TRBD1 (6 bases). The V end lost 4 bases, the J end lost 1 base, and 13 bases lay between the germline ends. The length of the CDR3 is 15 residues. CDR1 is MNHNY, CDR2 SVGAGI, per germline (reference sequence). In nucleotides, the CDR3 is TGTGCCAGCAGTTCCGGACAGCGAAGTAACTATGGCTACACCTTC. This gives the protein CASSSGQRSNYGYTF.

The chain couples TRBV7-6 to TRBJ2-7; 7 bases align to TRBD1. Germline CDR1 reads SGHVS; CDR2 reads FNYEAQ. The CDR3 length is 16 residues. Trimming took 1 base from V and 0 from J; bases not matched to a gene: 6. Here the CDR3 DNA reads TGTGCCAGCAGCTTAGGGGCCGGGACAGTCTCCTACGAGCAGTACTTC. Protein sequence: CASSLGAGTVSYEQYF.

V is TRBV5-5 and J is TRBJ1-3; D is unresolved. The CDR3 is 15 residues long. Germline CDR1 and CDR2: SGHKS and YYEKEE (reference sequence). Trimming cost V 3 bases and J 0 bases, with 10 bases left between them. The CDR3 sequence: CASSSTVFSGNTIYF. In DNA form, the CDR3 reads TGTGCCAGCAGCTCTACAGTGTTCTCTGGAAACACCATATATTTT. Full variable domain (remainder filled in from reference TRBV5-5 and TRBJ1-3): DAGVTQSPTHLIKTRGQQVTLRCSPISGHKSVSWYQQVLGQGPQFIFQYYEKEERGRGNFPDRFSARQFPNYSSELNVNALLLGDSALYLCASSSTVFSGNTIYFGEGSWLTVV.